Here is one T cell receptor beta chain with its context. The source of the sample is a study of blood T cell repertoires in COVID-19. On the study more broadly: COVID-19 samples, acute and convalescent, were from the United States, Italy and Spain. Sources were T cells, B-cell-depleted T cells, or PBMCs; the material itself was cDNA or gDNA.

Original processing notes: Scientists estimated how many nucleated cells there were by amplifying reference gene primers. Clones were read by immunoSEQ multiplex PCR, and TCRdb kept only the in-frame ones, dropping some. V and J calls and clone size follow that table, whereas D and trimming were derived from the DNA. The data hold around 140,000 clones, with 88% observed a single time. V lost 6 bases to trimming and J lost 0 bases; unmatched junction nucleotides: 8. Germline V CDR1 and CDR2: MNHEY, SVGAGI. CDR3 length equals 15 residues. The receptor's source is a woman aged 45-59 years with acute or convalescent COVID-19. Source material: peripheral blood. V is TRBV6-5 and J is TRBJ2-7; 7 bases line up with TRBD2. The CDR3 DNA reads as TGTGCCAGCAGCGATACGGGAGGACTCTCCTACGAGCAGTACTTC. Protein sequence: CASSDTGGLSYEQYF.